These T cell receptor beta chains were read from a single sample in a study of neoadjuvant nivolumab and ipilimumab in lung cancer. Data came from immunoSEQ multiplex PCR; TCRdb stores just in-frame clones and leaves some out. The sample comprises about 25,000 clones, 82% of which are singletons, and around 9.3% rests with the top ten. Sequencing was performed on tumor tissue, taken after neoadjuvant nivolumab, alone or with ipilimumab, at or shortly before surgery. These receptors all stem from an adult with non-small cell lung cancer. CDR3s include the opening cysteine and the closing phenylalanine or tryptophan. The order of the fields is D gene, V gene, clone size, J gene, CDR3 DNA, CDR3 protein. A D gene is named only where the DNA matches it firmly. Size is omitted from some rows. Given values are once, few, many or a class for expanded clones.

d_gene: .
v_gene: TRBV28
abundance: .
j_gene: TRBJ1-1
CDR3nt: TGTGCCAGCACCCATCAGAGGCCCTCGAGGGGCACTGAAGCTTTCTTT
CDR3aa: CASTHQRPSRGTEAFF

d_gene: .
v_gene: TRBV27
abundance: .
j_gene: TRBJ2-6
CDR3nt: TGTGCCAGCAGTTACGACTCTGGGGCCAACGTCCTGACTTTC
CDR3aa: CASSYDSGANVLTF

d_gene: TRBD2
v_gene: TRBV11-2
abundance: few
j_gene: TRBJ2-3
CDR3nt: TGTGCCAGCAGCTTACAGTCGGGAGGGTTTAGCACAGATACGCAGTATTTT
CDR3aa: CASSLQSGGFSTDTQYF

d_gene: .
v_gene: TRBV5-4
abundance: .
j_gene: TRBJ2-7
CDR3nt: TGTGCCAGCAGCTTGGGACGGACCTACGAGCAGTACTTC
CDR3aa: CASSLGRTYEQYF

d_gene: .
v_gene: TRBV20-1
abundance: .
j_gene: TRBJ2-7
CDR3nt: TGCAGTGCACAATACTACGAGCAGTACTTC
CDR3aa: CSAQYYEQYF

d_gene: .
v_gene: TRBV6-1
abundance: .
j_gene: TRBJ1-1
CDR3nt: TGTGCCAGCATAGTAGAGGATTTGCGACGGGCTTTCTTT
CDR3aa: CASIVEDLRRAFF

d_gene: TRBD2
v_gene: TRBV5-1
abundance: .
j_gene: TRBJ2-2
CDR3nt: TGCGCCAGCAGTGTGAGACGGGAGGTTGATCACACCGGGGAGCTGTTTTTT
CDR3aa: CASSVRREVDHTGELFF

d_gene: TRBD1
v_gene: TRBV18
abundance: .
j_gene: TRBJ1-5
CDR3nt: TGTGCCAGCTCACCGTCACGACCTTATAGGACAGGGGATCAGCCCCAGCATTTT
CDR3aa: CASSPSRPYRTGDQPQHF

d_gene: .
v_gene: TRBV7-2
abundance: .
j_gene: TRBJ1-2
CDR3nt: TGTGCCAGCAGCCCTTCCACAGGGTCATATGGCTACACCTTC
CDR3aa: CASSPSTGSYGYTF

d_gene: TRBD1
v_gene: TRBV12-5
abundance: once
j_gene: TRBJ1-5
CDR3nt: TGTGCTAGTGGGTTGGGACAGGGGGCCAGCAATCAGCCCCAGCATTTT
CDR3aa: CASGLGQGASNQPQHF

d_gene: .
v_gene: TRBV14
abundance: few
j_gene: TRBJ1-5
CDR3nt: TGTGCCAGCAGCCCCTGCGCCAGGGACGTGCAGCCCCAGCATTTT
CDR3aa: CASSPCARDVQPQHF

d_gene: .
v_gene: TRBV7-9
abundance: .
j_gene: TRBJ2-3
CDR3nt: TGTGCCAGCAGCTTTGAGGGAAGCACAGATACGCAGTATTTT
CDR3aa: CASSFEGSTDTQYF

d_gene: TRBD1
v_gene: TRBV7-9
abundance: once
j_gene: TRBJ1-1
CDR3nt: TGTGCCAGCAGCTTTCGGACAGGGGGCGATGGATGGACTGAAGCTTTCTTT
CDR3aa: CASSFRTGGDGWTEAFF

d_gene: .
v_gene: TRBV5-4
abundance: .
j_gene: TRBJ2-6
CDR3nt: TGTGCCAGCAGCCCGCGAGACAGGAGCTCTGGGGCCAACGTCCTGACTTTC
CDR3aa: CASSPRDRSSGANVLTF

d_gene: .
v_gene: TRBV30
abundance: .
j_gene: TRBJ1-5
CDR3nt: TGTGCCTGGAGTGTAGACCAGGGCCCAAATCAGCCCCAGCATTTT
CDR3aa: CAWSVDQGPNQPQHF

d_gene: TRBD1
v_gene: TRBV25-1
abundance: .
j_gene: TRBJ2-2
CDR3nt: TGTGCCAGCAGCCTACCCGGGACAGGGAATAACGGGGAGCTGTTTTTT
CDR3aa: CASSLPGTGNNGELFF

d_gene: .
v_gene: TRBV11-2
abundance: .
j_gene: TRBJ2-5
CDR3nt: TGTGCCAGCAGCTTAGTTTCGGAGACCCAGTACTTC
CDR3aa: CASSLVSETQYF

d_gene: .
v_gene: TRBV11-2
abundance: .
j_gene: TRBJ1-1
CDR3nt: TGTGCCAGCAGCTTGGGTTTTACTGAAGCTTTCTTT
CDR3aa: CASSLGFTEAFF

d_gene: TRBD1
v_gene: TRBV6-5
abundance: .
j_gene: TRBJ1-1
CDR3nt: TGTGCCAGCAGTCGGACAGGGACGAACACTGAAGCTTTCTTT
CDR3aa: CASSRTGTNTEAFF

d_gene: .
v_gene: TRBV11-1
abundance: .
j_gene: TRBJ2-2
CDR3nt: TGTGCCAGCAGCGCTGGGGGAGCCGGGGAGCTGTTTTTT
CDR3aa: CASSAGGAGELFF

d_gene: TRBD1
v_gene: TRBV2
abundance: .
j_gene: TRBJ1-1
CDR3nt: TGTGCCAGCAGGGGGGACAGTCGTGAAGCTTTCTTT
CDR3aa: CASRGDSREAFF

d_gene: .
v_gene: TRBV5-6
abundance: .
j_gene: TRBJ1-2
CDR3nt: TGTGCCAGCAGCTTGTATAAGTCTCCTGGCTACACCTTC
CDR3aa: CASSLYKSPGYTF

d_gene: TRBD2
v_gene: TRBV6-5
abundance: .
j_gene: TRBJ2-7
CDR3nt: TGTGCCAGCAGTACGTCTAGCGGGAGGGCCTACGAGCAGTACTTC
CDR3aa: CASSTSSGRAYEQYF

d_gene: .
v_gene: TRBV7-9
abundance: .
j_gene: TRBJ1-1
CDR3nt: TGTGCCAGCAGCCCGATGGGTACCGGCGCTGAAGCTTTCTTT
CDR3aa: CASSPMGTGAEAFF

d_gene: .
v_gene: TRBV5-1
abundance: .
j_gene: TRBJ1-1
CDR3nt: TGCGCCAGCAGCCTTTGGGAGAACACTGAAGCTTTCTTT
CDR3aa: CASSLWENTEAFF

d_gene: TRBD2
v_gene: TRBV29-1
abundance: .
j_gene: TRBJ2-1
CDR3nt: TGCAGCGCCTCCGGGACTAGCGGGAGGGGGGGTTACAATGAGCAGTTCTTC
CDR3aa: CSASGTSGRGGYNEQFF

d_gene: .
v_gene: TRBV4-1
abundance: .
j_gene: TRBJ1-5
CDR3nt: TGCGCCAGCAGCCAAGACGACAGCTCTAGCAATCAGCCCCAGCATTTT
CDR3aa: CASSQDDSSSNQPQHF

d_gene: TRBD2
v_gene: TRBV19
abundance: .
j_gene: TRBJ2-1
CDR3nt: TGTGCCAGTAGTATACGCCCAGCGGGAGGATTCTACAATGAGCAGTTCTTC
CDR3aa: CASSIRPAGGFYNEQFF

d_gene: .
v_gene: TRBV7-2
abundance: .
j_gene: TRBJ1-1
CDR3nt: TGTGCCAGCTCACAGTTAAACACTGAAGCTTTCTTT
CDR3aa: CASSQLNTEAFF

d_gene: TRBD1
v_gene: TRBV18
abundance: .
j_gene: TRBJ2-3
CDR3nt: TGTGCCAGCTCACGGGACAGGGGCGTAACAGATACGCAGTATTTT
CDR3aa: CASSRDRGVTDTQYF

d_gene: .
v_gene: TRBV7-9
abundance: .
j_gene: TRBJ2-3
CDR3nt: TGTGCCAGCAGCTTAAGTAGGGCAGGCGTCTTAGATACGCAGTATTTT
CDR3aa: CASSLSRAGVLDTQYF

d_gene: .
v_gene: TRBV18
abundance: .
j_gene: TRBJ2-7
CDR3nt: TGTGCCAGCTCACCCCAGGGATCCCACGAGCAGTACTTC
CDR3aa: CASSPQGSHEQYF

d_gene: .
v_gene: TRBV15
abundance: .
j_gene: TRBJ2-3
CDR3nt: TGTGCCACCAGCAGCACAGATACGCAGTATTTT
CDR3aa: CATSSTDTQYF

d_gene: .
v_gene: TRBV6-5
abundance: .
j_gene: TRBJ1-3
CDR3nt: TGTGCCAGCAGTTACTCGATAACCTCTGGAAACACCATATATTTT
CDR3aa: CASSYSITSGNTIYF

d_gene: .
v_gene: TRBV30
abundance: .
j_gene: TRBJ1-5
CDR3nt: TGTGCCTGGAGTGTACTAGGGAATCAGCCCCAGCATTTT
CDR3aa: CAWSVLGNQPQHF

d_gene: .
v_gene: TRBV27
abundance: .
j_gene: TRBJ1-1
CDR3nt: TGTGCCAGCAGTTTAGTAACGACATCAGGGGTCACTGAAGCTTTCTTT
CDR3aa: CASSLVTTSGVTEAFF